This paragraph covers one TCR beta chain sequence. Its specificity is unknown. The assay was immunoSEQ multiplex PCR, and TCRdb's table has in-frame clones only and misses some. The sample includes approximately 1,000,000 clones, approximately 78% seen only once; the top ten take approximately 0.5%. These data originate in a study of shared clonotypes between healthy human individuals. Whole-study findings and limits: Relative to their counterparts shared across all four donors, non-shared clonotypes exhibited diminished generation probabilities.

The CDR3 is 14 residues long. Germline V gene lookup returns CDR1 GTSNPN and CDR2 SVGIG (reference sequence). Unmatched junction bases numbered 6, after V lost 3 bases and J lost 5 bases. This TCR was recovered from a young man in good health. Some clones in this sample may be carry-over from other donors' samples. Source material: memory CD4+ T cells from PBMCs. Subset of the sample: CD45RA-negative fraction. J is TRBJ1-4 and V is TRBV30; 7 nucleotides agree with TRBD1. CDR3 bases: TGTGCCTGGAGGGGGGACAGAGAAAATGAAAAACTGTTTTTT. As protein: CAWRGDRENEKLFF.